This T cell receptor beta chain was identified during a study of T cell responses to AZD1222 COVID-19 vaccine. The CDR3 covers 12 residues. Germline-derived CDR1 and CDR2 are SGHDT and YYEEEE. The germline V and J ends were trimmed by 7 bases and 3 bases, with 10 bases remaining between them. Produced via immunoSEQ multiplex PCR; TCRdb's table is partial and in-frame only. The sample gives more than 100,000 clones, over 75% of which show up once; about 7.8% is in the top ten. This sample comprised peripheral blood, obtained on day 0 of AZD1222 vaccination. The sequence derives from an adult in good health. This sequence joins TRBV5-6 and TRBJ1-1; D not certain. CDR3: CASRNTYTEAFF. The CDR3 DNA reads TGTGCCAGCCGAAACACCTACACTGAAGCTTTCTTT.